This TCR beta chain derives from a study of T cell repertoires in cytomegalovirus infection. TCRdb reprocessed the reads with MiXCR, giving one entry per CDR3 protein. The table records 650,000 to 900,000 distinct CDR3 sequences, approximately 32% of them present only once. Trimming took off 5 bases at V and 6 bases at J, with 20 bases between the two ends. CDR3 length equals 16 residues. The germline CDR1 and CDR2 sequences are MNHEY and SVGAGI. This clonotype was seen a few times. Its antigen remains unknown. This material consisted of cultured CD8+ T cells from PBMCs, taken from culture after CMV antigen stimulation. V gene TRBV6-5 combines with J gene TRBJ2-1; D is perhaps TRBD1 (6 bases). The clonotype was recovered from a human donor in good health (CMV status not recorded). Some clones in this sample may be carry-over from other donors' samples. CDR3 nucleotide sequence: TGTGCCAGCAGTCATAACCGGGACATTGGGGGCAATGAGCAGTTCTTC. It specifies CASSHNRDIGGNEQFF.